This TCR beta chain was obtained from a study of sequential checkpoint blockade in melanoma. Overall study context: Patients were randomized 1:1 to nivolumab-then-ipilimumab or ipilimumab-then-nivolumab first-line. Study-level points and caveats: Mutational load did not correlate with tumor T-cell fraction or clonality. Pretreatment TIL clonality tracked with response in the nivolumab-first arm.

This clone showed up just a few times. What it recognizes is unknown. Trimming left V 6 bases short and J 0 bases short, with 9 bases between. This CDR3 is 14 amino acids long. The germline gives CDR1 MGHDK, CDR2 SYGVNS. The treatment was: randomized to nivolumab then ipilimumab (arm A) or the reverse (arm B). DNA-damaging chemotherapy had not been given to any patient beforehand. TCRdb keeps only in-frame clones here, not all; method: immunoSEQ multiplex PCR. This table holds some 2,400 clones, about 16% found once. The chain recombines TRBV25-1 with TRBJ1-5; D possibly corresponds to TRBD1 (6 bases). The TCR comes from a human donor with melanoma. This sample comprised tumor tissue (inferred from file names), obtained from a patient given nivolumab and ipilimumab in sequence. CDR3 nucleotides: TGTGCCAGCAGAGGGGGAAATAGCAATCAGCCCCAGCATTTT. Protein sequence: CASRGGNSNQPQHF.